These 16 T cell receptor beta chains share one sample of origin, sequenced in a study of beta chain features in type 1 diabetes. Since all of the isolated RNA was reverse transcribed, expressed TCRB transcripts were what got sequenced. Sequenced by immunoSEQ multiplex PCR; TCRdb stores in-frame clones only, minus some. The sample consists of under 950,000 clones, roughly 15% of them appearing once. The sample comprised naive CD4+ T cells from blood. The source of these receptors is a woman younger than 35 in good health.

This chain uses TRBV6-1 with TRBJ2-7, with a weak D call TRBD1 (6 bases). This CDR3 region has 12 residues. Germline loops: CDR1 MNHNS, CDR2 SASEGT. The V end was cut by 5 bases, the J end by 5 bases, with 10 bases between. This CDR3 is CASSSYRDEQYF. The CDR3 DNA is TGTGCCAGCAGTTCGTACAGGGACGAGCAGTACTTC.

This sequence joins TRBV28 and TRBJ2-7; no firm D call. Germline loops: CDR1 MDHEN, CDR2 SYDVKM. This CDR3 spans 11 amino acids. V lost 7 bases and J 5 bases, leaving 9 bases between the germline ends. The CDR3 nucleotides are TGTGCCAGCAAGACGGACGACGAGCAGTACTTC. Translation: CASKTDDEQYF.

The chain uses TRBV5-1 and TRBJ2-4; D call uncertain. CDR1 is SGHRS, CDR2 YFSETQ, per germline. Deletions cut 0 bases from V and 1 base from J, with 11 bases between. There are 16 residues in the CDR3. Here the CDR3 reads CASSLVPPGAKNIQYF. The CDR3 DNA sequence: TGCGCCAGCAGCTTGGTACCGCCGGGCGCCAAAAACATTCAGTACTTC.

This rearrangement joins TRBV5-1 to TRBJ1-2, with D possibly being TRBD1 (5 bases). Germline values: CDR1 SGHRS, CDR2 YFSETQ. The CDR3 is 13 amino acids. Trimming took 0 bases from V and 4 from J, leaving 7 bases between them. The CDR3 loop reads CASSLGQSYGYTF. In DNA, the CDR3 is TGCGCCAGCAGCTTGGGACAGAGCTATGGCTACACCTTC.

The chain's CDR3 is CASSTGQGPVSGANVLTF. DNA for the CDR3: TGTGCCAGCAGCACCGGACAGGGCCCCGTCTCTGGGGCCAACGTCCTGACTTTC. The chain combines TRBV11-2 with TRBJ2-6; TRBD1 aligns across 8 bases. V shed 5 bases and J 0 bases; nucleotides not matched to a gene: 9. The CDR3 totals 18 residues. Germline CDR1 reads SGHAT; CDR2 reads FQNNGV.

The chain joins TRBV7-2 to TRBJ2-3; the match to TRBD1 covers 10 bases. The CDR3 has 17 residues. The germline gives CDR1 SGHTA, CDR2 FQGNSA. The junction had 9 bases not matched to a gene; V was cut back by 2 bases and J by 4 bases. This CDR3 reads CASSLTGPGQGSDTQYF. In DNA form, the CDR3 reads TGTGCCAGCAGCTTAACGGGACCGGGACAGGGGTCAGATACGCAGTATTTT.

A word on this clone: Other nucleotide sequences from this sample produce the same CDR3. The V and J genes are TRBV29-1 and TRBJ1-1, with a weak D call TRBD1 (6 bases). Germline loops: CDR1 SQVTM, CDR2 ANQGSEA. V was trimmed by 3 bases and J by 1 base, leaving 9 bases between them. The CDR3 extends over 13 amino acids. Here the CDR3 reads CSVEEQGNTEAFF. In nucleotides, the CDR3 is TGCAGCGTTGAGGAACAGGGGAACACTGAAGCTTTCTTT. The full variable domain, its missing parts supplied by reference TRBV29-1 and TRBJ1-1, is SAVISQKPSRDICQRGTSLTIQCQVDSQVTMMFWYRQQPGQSLTLIATANQGSEATYESGFVIDKFPISRPNLTFSTLTVSNMSPEDSSIYLCSVEEQGNTEAFFGQGTRLTVV.

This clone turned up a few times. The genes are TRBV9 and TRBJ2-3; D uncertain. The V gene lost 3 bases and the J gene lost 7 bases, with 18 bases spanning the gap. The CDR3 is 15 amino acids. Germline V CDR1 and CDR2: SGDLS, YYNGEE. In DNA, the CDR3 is TGTGCCAGCAGCGCCCAGCTAGTTGGGGTAAATACGCAGTATTTT. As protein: CASSAQLVGVNTQYF. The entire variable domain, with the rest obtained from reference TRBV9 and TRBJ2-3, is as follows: DSGVTQTPKHLITATGQRVTLRCSPRSGDLSVYWYQQSLDQGLQFLIQYYNGEERAKGNILERFSAQQFPDLHSELNLSSLELGDSALYFCASSAQLVGVNTQYFGPGTRLTVL.

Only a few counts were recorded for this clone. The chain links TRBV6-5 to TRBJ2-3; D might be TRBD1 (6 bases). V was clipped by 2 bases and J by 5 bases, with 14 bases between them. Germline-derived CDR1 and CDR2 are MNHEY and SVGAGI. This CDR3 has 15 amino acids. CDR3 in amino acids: CASSYQGSGRDTQYF. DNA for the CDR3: TGTGCCAGCAGTTACCAGGGGAGTGGTCGAGATACGCAGTATTTT.

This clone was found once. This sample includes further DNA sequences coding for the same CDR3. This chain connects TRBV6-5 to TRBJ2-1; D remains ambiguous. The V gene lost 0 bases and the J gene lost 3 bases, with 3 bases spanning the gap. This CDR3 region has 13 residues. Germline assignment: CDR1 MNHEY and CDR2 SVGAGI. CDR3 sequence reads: CASSYSGYNEQFF. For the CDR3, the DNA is TGTGCCAGCAGTTACTCAGGCTACAATGAGCAGTTCTTC.

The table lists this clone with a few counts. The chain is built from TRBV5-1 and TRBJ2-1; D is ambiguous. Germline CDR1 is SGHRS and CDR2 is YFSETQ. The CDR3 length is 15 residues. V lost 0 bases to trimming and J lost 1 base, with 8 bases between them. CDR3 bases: TGCGCCAGCAGCTTGGCCGGGTTTTCCTACAATGAGCAGTTCTTC. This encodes CASSLAGFSYNEQFF.

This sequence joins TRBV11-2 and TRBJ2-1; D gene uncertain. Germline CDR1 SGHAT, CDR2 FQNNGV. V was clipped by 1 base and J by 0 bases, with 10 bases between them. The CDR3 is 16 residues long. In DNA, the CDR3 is TGTGCCAGCAGCTTAGTGTTTGCAACCTCCTACAATGAGCAGTTCTTC. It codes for CASSLVFATSYNEQFF.

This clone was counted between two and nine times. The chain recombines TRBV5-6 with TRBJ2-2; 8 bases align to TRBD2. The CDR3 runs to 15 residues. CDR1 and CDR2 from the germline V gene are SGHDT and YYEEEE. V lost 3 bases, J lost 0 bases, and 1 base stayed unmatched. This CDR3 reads CASSWTSPNTGELFF. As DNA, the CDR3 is TGTGCCAGCAGCTGGACTAGCCCGAACACCGGGGAGCTGTTTTTT.

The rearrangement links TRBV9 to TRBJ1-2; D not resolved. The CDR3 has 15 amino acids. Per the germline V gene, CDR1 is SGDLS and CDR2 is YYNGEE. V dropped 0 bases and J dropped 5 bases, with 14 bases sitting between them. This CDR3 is CASSVGAETSYGYTF. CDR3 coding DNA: TGTGCCAGCAGCGTAGGGGCAGAGACTTCTTATGGCTACACCTTC.

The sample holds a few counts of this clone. The CDR3 reads CASSPLATGRYIQYF. The CDR3 DNA is TGTGCCAGCAGCCCATTAGCGACAGGGAGATACATTCAGTACTTC. The chain has TRBV7-2 and TRBJ2-4; 7 bases line up with TRBD1. The germline V gene encodes CDR1 SGHTA and CDR2 FQGNSA. Trimming took 5 bases from V and 8 from J; bases not matched to a gene: 12. The CDR3 is 15 residues long.

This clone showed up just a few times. CDR3 coding DNA: TGCGCCAGCAGCCACGGACTAGCGGGAGCTTACGAGCAGTACTTC. This sequence encodes CASSHGLAGAYEQYF. The V call is TRBV4-3, the J call TRBJ2-7; 13 bases map to TRBD2. The germline gives CDR1 LGHNA, CDR2 YSLEER. The ends lost 3 bases at V and 4 bases at J; junction bases unmatched: 3. The CDR3 is 15 amino acids.